The present T cell receptor beta chain was sequenced within a study of CD8+CD57+ T cells in acquired aplastic anemia. This CDR3 contains 17 residues. In germline, CDR1 is SGHKS, CDR2 YYEKEE (reference sequence). The ends were cut back, 4 bases at V and 4 bases at J, with 20 bases in the middle. In this sample, this clonotype turned up a few times. The template used for profiling TCR beta VDJ and CDR3 was genomic DNA. TCRdb reprocessed the reads via MiXCR and lists one record per CDR3 protein. This table holds tens of thousands of distinct CDR3 sequences, about 45% found once. The chain links TRBV5-5 to TRBJ1-4; D is ambiguous. The clonotype comes from a human donor in good health, serving as a control. The sequencing input was sorted CD4+, CD8+, or CD8+CD57+ T cells (not recorded which) from PBMCs. CDR3 in DNA: TGTGCCAGCAGCGATAAATTAGACGGCTTGATTAATGAAAAACTGTTTTTT. This encodes CASSDKLDGLINEKLFF.